Listed here are 32 T cell receptor beta chains from one sample, sequenced in a study of CD8 T cells in Susac syndrome. A quantity of roughly 0.5 to 1 ug RNA underwent reverse transcription using random hexamers. TCRdb fed the immunoSEQ multiplex PCR reads into MiXCR, producing one record per CDR3 protein. The table lists 190,000 or so distinct CDR3 sequences, about 95% of them singletons. The sample was CD4+ T cells from PBMCs. These receptors all come from a human donor with multiple sclerosis.

This chain joins TRBV6-6 and TRBJ2-1; D unclear. Germline CDR1 MNHNY, CDR2 SVGAGI (reference sequence). The V end was cut by 7 bases, the J end by 5 bases, with 9 bases between. This CDR3 contains 12 residues. The CDR3 is CASNPTNNEQFF. For the CDR3, the DNA is TGTGCCAGCAACCCCACCAACAATGAGCAGTTCTTC.

The rearrangement joins TRBV30 to TRBJ1-4, with D perhaps TRBD1 (6 bases). The CDR3 loop spans 13 amino acids. CDR1 is GTSNPN and CDR2 is SVGIG in the germline V gene (reference sequence). V lost 5 bases and J lost 4, with 11 bases in between. The DNA of the CDR3 is TGTGCCTGGGGGGGCAGGGGTAATGAAAAACTGTTTTTT. Encoded protein: CAWGGRGNEKLFF.

This rearrangement joins TRBV24-1 to TRBJ1-2, with 7 bases matching TRBD1. Germline lookup yields CDR1 KGHDR and CDR2 SFDVKD. The V segment lost 5 bases and the J segment 8 bases; nucleotides outside the gene matches: 4. The CDR3 totals 12 residues. Here the CDR3 DNA reads TGTGCCACCAGTGGGCTGACAGGGGGCTACACCTTC. This gives the protein CATSGLTGGYTF.

The chain uses TRBV11-2 and TRBJ2-3; 15 bases align to TRBD2. With 5 bases clipped from V and 6 bases from J, the junction kept 3 bases outside the gene matches. The CDR3 consists of 15 residues. The germline gives CDR1 SGHAT, CDR2 FQNNGV. CDR3 sequence reads: CASSGLAGGRDTQYF. Here the CDR3 DNA reads TGTGCCAGCAGCGGACTAGCGGGGGGGAGGGATACGCAGTATTTT.

The chain joins TRBV30 to TRBJ1-2; D remains unclear. The CDR3 consists of 13 residues. Germline loops: CDR1 GTSNPN, CDR2 SVGIG (reference sequence). The V end lost 0 bases, the J end lost 5 bases, and 10 bases lay between the germline ends. CDR3 protein: CAWSVGYKYGYTF. CDR3 DNA sequence: TGTGCCTGGAGTGTAGGATACAAGTATGGCTACACCTTC.

The chain has TRBV20-1 and TRBJ2-3; maybe TRBD1 (5 bases). This CDR3 region has 13 residues. V was cut by 3 bases and J by 1 base, with 8 bases left in between. The germline CDR1 and CDR2 sequences are DFQATT and SNEGSKA (reference sequence). CDR3 sequence (DNA): TGCAGTGCTAGCAGGGTCGGCACAGATACGCAGTATTTT. Residues: CSASRVGTDTQYF.

The gene calls are TRBV15 and TRBJ2-7; TRBD2 aligns across 10 bases. The CDR3 has 14 residues. The V gene's germline CDR1 is LNHNV and CDR2 YYDKDF (reference sequence). Trimming at V came to 5 bases and at J to 2 bases, leaving 3 bases not matched to a gene. CDR3 residues: CATSLSGGAYEQYF. The CDR3 coding sequence is TGTGCCACCAGCTTGAGCGGGGGGGCCTACGAGCAGTACTTC.

The CDR3 protein is CASSLASHTEAFF. CDR3 DNA sequence: TGTGCCAGCAGCTTGGCCTCCCACACTGAAGCTTTCTTT. The J gene is TRBJ1-1, the V gene TRBV5-6; D remains ambiguous. Per the germline V gene, CDR1 is SGHDT and CDR2 is YYEEEE. Trimming took 0 bases from V and 3 from J, leaving 6 bases between them. The CDR3 sequence is 13 residues long.

This chain uses TRBV5-1 with TRBJ2-7; D is ambiguous. V shed 0 bases and J shed 4 bases, with 11 bases lying between them. Germline CDR1 and CDR2: SGHRS and YFSETQ. The CDR3 totals 14 residues. The CDR3, as DNA: TGCGCCAGCAGCTTGGGCCATCTCGGGTACGAGCAGTACTTC. Translation gives CASSLGHLGYEQYF.

This chain joins TRBV4-2 and TRBJ2-3; D is ambiguous. From germline, CDR1 is LGHNA and CDR2 YNFKEQ. This CDR3 has 11 amino acids. Deletions cut 8 bases from V and 6 bases from J, with 9 bases between. The CDR3 DNA sequence: TGTGCCAGCCTCGATAGGGATACGCAGTATTTT. Its protein is CASLDRDTQYF.

This clonotype was recorded once. This chain uses TRBV27 with TRBJ1-2; 7 positions match TRBD1. J gave up 2 bases and V 5 bases, and 5 bases lay outside the gene matches. The CDR3 is 14 amino acids. Germline lookup yields CDR1 MNHEY and CDR2 SMNVEV (reference sequence). The CDR3 nucleotides read TGTGCCAGCAGTGACAGGGAGGGGAACTATGGCTACACCTTC. Amino acid sequence: CASSDREGNYGYTF.

CDR3: CSAKDRGGSYEQYF. The CDR3, as DNA: TGCAGTGCTAAAGACAGGGGAGGCTCCTACGAGCAGTACTTC. The genes are TRBV20-1 and TRBJ2-7; 8 nucleotides match TRBD1. Germline V CDR1 and CDR2: DFQATT, SNEGSKA (reference sequence). Trimming removed 4 bases from V and 0 bases from J; junction bases left unmatched: 5. The CDR3 extends over 14 amino acids.

The CDR3 coding sequence is TGTGCCAGCAGCAGGGGTCCCGGGGAGCTGTTTTTT. It is translated as CASSRGPGELFF. The chain is built from TRBV12-3 or TRBV12-4 and TRBJ2-2, with a weak D call TRBD1 (6 bases). The CDR3 sequence is 12 residues long. The V gene lost 6 bases and the J gene lost 6 bases, with 8 bases spanning the gap.

The chain links TRBV6-1 to TRBJ1-5; D remains ambiguous. CDR3 size: 15 residues. Looked up from germline, CDR1 is MNHNS and CDR2 is SASEGT. The V end lost 0 bases, the J end lost 4 bases, and 10 bases lay between the germline ends. CDR3 residues: CASSEADGQNQPQHF. The CDR3 DNA reads TGTGCCAGCAGTGAAGCCGACGGCCAAAATCAGCCCCAGCATTTT.

This sequence joins TRBV30 and TRBJ1-1, with D maybe TRBD1 (6 bases). CDR1 is GTSNPN, CDR2 SVGIG, per germline (reference sequence). V lost 0 bases and J lost 11, with 10 bases in between. The CDR3 length is 11 residues. As DNA, the CDR3 is TGTGCCTGGAGTGTACAGGGCAGGGCTTTCTTT. As protein: CAWSVQGRAFF.

This chain joins TRBV11-2 and TRBJ2-7; D is unclear. CDR3 length equals 13 residues. V was pared by 0 bases and J by 3 bases, with 6 bases between. Germline CDR1 SGHAT, CDR2 FQNNGV. Written as DNA, the CDR3 is TGTGCCAGCAGCTTAGACTCTGACTACGAGCAGTACTTC. Amino acids: CASSLDSDYEQYF.

This rearrangement joins TRBV11-2 to TRBJ1-3; 7 bases are shared with TRBD1. CDR3 size: 14 residues. With 3 bases clipped from V and 5 bases from J, the junction kept 4 bases outside the gene matches. In germline, CDR1 is SGHAT, CDR2 FQNNGV. The CDR3 spells CASSFRTGRNTIYF. In nucleotides, the CDR3 is TGTGCCAGCAGCTTCCGGACAGGAAGAAACACCATATATTTT.

The gene calls are TRBV6-4 and TRBJ1-6, with TRBD1 identical over 11 bases. Germline CDR1 reads MRHNA; CDR2 reads SNTAGT. This CDR3 has 16 amino acids. V was clipped by 1 base and J by 9 bases; unmatched bases: 5. Here the CDR3 reads CASSDFGQGASSPLHF. CDR3 DNA: TGTGCCAGCAGTGACTTTGGACAGGGGGCGAGTTCACCCCTCCACTTT.

The gene calls are TRBV10-3 and TRBJ1-1, with a weak D call TRBD1 (5 bases). Trimming took 3 bases from V and 6 from J, leaving 20 bases between them. The CDR3 extends over 16 amino acids. Germline-derived CDR1 and CDR2 are ENHRY and SYGVKD. CDR3: CAISDVSRELSAEAFF. The CDR3 region has the DNA TGTGCCATCAGTGATGTTTCCAGGGAACTAAGCGCTGAAGCTTTCTTT.

The genes are TRBV20-1 and TRBJ1-2, with TRBD1 matching 8 bases. Looked up from germline, CDR1 is DFQATT and CDR2 is SNEGSKA (reference sequence). J gave up 4 bases and V 6 bases, and 7 bases lay outside the gene matches. CDR3 length: 13 amino acids. The CDR3 here is CSAHFGQGYGYTF. The CDR3, as DNA: TGCAGTGCGCATTTCGGACAGGGCTATGGCTACACCTTC.

The V call is TRBV5-6, the J call TRBJ1-1; D ambiguous. Germline loops: CDR1 SGHDT, CDR2 YYEEEE. The CDR3 is made up of 11 amino acids. Deletions cut 3 bases from V and 11 bases from J, with 11 bases between. CDR3 nucleotide sequence: TGTGCCAGCAGCTACAGAGAGAAGGCTTTCTTT. It translates to CASSYREKAFF.

The chain has TRBV12-3 or TRBV12-4 and TRBJ1-1; D gene uncertain. V was cut by 6 bases and J by 4 bases, with 15 bases left in between. The CDR3 consists of 14 residues. CDR3 region: CASSPGRVGTEAFF. The CDR3 DNA reads as TGTGCCAGCAGCCCTGGGAGGGTGGGCACTGAAGCTTTCTTT.

The chain uses TRBV3-1 and TRBJ2-4; D perhaps matches TRBD2 (6 bases). The CDR3 consists of 15 residues. Germline CDR1 LGHDT, CDR2 YNNKEL (reference sequence). V lost 4 bases and J 3 bases, leaving 13 bases between the germline ends. CDR3 loop: CASSLGGMDKNIQYF. For the CDR3, the DNA is TGTGCCAGCAGCCTTGGGGGGATGGACAAAAACATTCAGTACTTC.

The genes are TRBV5-1 and TRBJ1-5, with a possible D match to TRBD1 (5 bases). The CDR3 has 13 amino acids. Germline values: CDR1 SGHRS, CDR2 YFSETQ. V dropped 0 bases and J dropped 6 bases, with 7 bases sitting between them. The CDR3 loop is CASSLEGSQPQHF. As DNA, the CDR3 is TGCGCCAGCAGCTTGGAGGGGAGTCAGCCCCAGCATTTT. Drawing the rest from reference TRBV5-1 and TRBJ1-5, the complete variable domain is KAGVTQTPRYLIKTRGQQVTLSCSPISGHRSVSWYQQTPGQGLQFLFEYFSETQRNKGNFPGRFSGRQFSNSRSEMNVSTLELGDSALYLCASSLEGSQPQHFGDGTRLSIL.

This chain uses TRBV7-2 with TRBJ2-6; tentative D call: TRBD2 (6 bases). This CDR3 is 15 amino acids long. Per germline, CDR1 SGHTA and CDR2 FQGNSA. V lost 4 bases to trimming and J lost 3 bases, with 10 bases between them. CDR3: CASSSGRDGANVLTF. The DNA for the CDR3 is TGTGCCAGCAGCTCCGGGCGGGATGGGGCCAACGTCCTGACTTTC.

The rearrangement links TRBV29-1 to TRBJ1-2; a possible D gene is TRBD1 (5 bases). Germline loops: CDR1 SQVTM, CDR2 ANQGSEA. CDR3 length: 14 amino acids. V lost 3 bases to trimming and J lost 2 bases, with 13 bases between them. DNA for the CDR3: TGCAGCGTTGAGTTAGCAGGGCTCAACTATGGCTACACCTTC. This gives the protein CSVELAGLNYGYTF.

V gene TRBV4-1 combines with J gene TRBJ1-1, with D tentatively TRBD1 (6 bases). V lost 4 bases and J 1 base, leaving 16 bases between the germline ends. CDR3 size: 16 residues. The germline CDR1 and CDR2 sequences are MGHRA and YSYEKL. CDR3 in DNA: TGCGCCAGCAGCCGGCGATTGGCAGGGGAGAACACTGAAGCTTTCTTT. Amino acids: CASSRRLAGENTEAFF.

The rearrangement joins TRBV5-6 to TRBJ2-2; no firm D call. The CDR3 loop spans 13 amino acids. Germline values: CDR1 SGHDT, CDR2 YYEEEE. Trimming removed 0 bases from V and 6 bases from J, with 6 bases in between. CDR3 bases: TGTGCCAGCAGCTTGGCGGGCCCCGGGGAGCTGTTTTTT. Translated: CASSLAGPGELFF.

The chain carries TRBV18 and TRBJ1-2; D might be TRBD1 (5 bases). The length of the CDR3 is 16 residues. CDR1 is KGHSH and CDR2 is LQKENI in the germline V gene. V lost 2 bases and J 3 bases, leaving 16 bases between the germline ends. The CDR3 reads CASSPYGALADYGYTF. Written as DNA, the CDR3 is TGTGCCAGCTCACCATATGGGGCCCTTGCGGACTATGGCTACACCTTC.

The J gene is TRBJ2-5, the V gene TRBV5-1, with 10 bases identical to TRBD2. Trimming at V came to 4 bases and at J to 5 bases, leaving 8 bases not matched to a gene. The germline gives CDR1 SGHRS, CDR2 YFSETQ. The CDR3 covers 15 residues. CDR3 bases: TGCGCCAGCAGCCCCCAGCGGGGGGGTGTGGAGACCCAGTACTTC. Protein sequence: CASSPQRGGVETQYF.

The chain recombines TRBV12-3 or TRBV12-4 with TRBJ1-6, with TRBD1 matching 7 bases. This CDR3 has 15 residues. V dropped 5 bases and J dropped 9; count of bases not matched to a gene: 10. CDR3 bases: TGTGCCAGCAGTGACACCGGGACAGCGTCTTCACCCCTCCACTTT. Its translation is CASSDTGTASSPLHF.

J is TRBJ2-5 and V is TRBV10-2; 10 bases align to TRBD2. Germline values: CDR1 WSHSY, CDR2 SAAADI. CDR3 size: 15 residues. V was pared by 7 bases and J by 4 bases, with 9 bases of the junction left unmatched. In nucleotides, the CDR3 is TGCGCCAGCATCCCCAGCGGGGGGGTAGGAGAGACCCAGTACTTC. It yields the protein CASIPSGGVGETQYF.